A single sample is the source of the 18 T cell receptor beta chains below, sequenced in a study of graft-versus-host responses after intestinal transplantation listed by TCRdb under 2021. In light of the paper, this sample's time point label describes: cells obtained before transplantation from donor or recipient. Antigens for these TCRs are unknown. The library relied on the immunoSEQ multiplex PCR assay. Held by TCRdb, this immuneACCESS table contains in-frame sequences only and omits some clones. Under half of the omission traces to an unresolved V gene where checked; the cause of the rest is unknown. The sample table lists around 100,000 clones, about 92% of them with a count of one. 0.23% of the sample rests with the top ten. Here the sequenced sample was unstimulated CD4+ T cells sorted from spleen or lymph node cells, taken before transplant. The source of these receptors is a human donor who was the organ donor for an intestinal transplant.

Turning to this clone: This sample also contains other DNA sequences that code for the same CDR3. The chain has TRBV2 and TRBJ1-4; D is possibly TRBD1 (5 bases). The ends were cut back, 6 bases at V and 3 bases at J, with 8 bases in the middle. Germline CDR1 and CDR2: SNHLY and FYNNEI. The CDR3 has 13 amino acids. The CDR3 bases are TGTGCCAGCAGGGGGGGAGCTAATGAAAAACTGTTTTTT. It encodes CASRGGANEKLFF.

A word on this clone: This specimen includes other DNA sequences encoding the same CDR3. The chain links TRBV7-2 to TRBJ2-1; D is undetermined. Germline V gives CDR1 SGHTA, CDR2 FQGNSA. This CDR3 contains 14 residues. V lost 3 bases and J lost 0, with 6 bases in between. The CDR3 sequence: CASSLPSSYNEQFF. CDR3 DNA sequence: TGTGCCAGCAGCTTGCCTAGCTCCTACAATGAGCAGTTCTTC.

CDR3 sequence reads: CASSQRRQGYEKLFF. CDR3 coding DNA: TGTGCCAGCAGCCAAAGACGACAGGGTTATGAAAAACTGTTTTTT. This sequence joins TRBV4-2 and TRBJ1-4; 7 bases are a match to TRBD1. CDR1 and CDR2 from the germline V gene are LGHNA and YNFKEQ. There are 15 residues in the CDR3. Trimming at V came to 2 bases and at J to 6 bases, leaving 6 bases not matched to a gene.

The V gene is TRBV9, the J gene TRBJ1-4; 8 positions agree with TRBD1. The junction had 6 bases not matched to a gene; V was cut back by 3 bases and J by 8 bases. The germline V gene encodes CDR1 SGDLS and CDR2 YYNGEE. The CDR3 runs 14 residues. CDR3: CASSATGGQEKLFF. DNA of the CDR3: TGTGCCAGCAGCGCCACAGGGGGACAGGAAAAACTGTTTTTT.

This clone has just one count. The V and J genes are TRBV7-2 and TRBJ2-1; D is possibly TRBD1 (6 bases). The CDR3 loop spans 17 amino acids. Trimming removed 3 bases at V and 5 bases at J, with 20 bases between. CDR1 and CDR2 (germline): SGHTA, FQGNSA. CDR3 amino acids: CASSLDPGTPKNNEQFF. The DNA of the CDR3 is TGTGCCAGCAGCTTGGACCCCGGGACACCGAAGAACAATGAGCAGTTCTTC.

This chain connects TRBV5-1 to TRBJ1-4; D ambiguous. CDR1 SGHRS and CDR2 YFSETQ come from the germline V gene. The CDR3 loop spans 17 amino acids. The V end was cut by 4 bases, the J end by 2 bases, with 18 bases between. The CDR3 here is CASSPSWVRQTNEKLFF. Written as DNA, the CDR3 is TGCGCCAGCAGCCCATCGTGGGTCCGGCAGACTAATGAAAAACTGTTTTTT.

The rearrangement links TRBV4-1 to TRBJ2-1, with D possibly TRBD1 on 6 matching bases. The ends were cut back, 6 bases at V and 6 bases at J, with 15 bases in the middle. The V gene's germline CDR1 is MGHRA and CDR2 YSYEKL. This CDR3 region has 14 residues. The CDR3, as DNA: TGCGCCAGCAGAAGACCGGGACACCTCAATGAGCAGTTCTTC. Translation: CASRRPGHLNEQFF.

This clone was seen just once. CDR3 sequence reads: CASSHFAGPNYGYTF. CDR3 DNA: TGTGCCAGCAGCCATTTCGCAGGGCCCAACTATGGCTACACCTTC. The rearrangement uses TRBV4-2 and TRBJ1-2; tentatively, D is TRBD1 (5 bases). Trimming cost V 3 bases and J 2 bases, with 13 bases left between them. Germline values: CDR1 LGHNA, CDR2 YNFKEQ. The CDR3 extends over 15 amino acids.

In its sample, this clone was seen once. CDR3 amino acids: CASSPASGANVLTF. CDR3 coding DNA: TGTGCCAGCAGTCCGGCCTCTGGGGCCAACGTCCTGACTTTC. This chain joins TRBV7-2 and TRBJ2-6; D ambiguous. The germline V gene encodes CDR1 SGHTA and CDR2 FQGNSA. The CDR3 is made up of 14 amino acids. Trimming shortened V by 6 bases and J by 0 bases, and 6 bases separated the two germline ends.

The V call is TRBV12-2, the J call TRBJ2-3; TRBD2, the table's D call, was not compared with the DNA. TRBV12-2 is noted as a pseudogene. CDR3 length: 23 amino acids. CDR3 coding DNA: TGTGCAAGTCGCTTAGAGTCTCAGGGTCCGAGTCCGGGAGCCTTGGAGCCCACAGATACGCAGTATTTT. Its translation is CASRLESQGPSPGALEPTDTQYF.

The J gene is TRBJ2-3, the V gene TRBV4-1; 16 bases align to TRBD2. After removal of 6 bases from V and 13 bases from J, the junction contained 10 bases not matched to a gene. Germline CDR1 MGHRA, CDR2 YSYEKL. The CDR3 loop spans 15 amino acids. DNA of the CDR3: TGCGCCAGCAGGTTGGGACTAGCGGGAGGGCCTAAGGAGTATTTT. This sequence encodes CASRLGLAGGPKEYF.

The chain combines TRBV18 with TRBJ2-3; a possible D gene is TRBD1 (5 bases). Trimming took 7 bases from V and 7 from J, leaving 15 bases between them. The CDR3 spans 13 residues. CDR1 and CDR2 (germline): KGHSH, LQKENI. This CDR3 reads CASLTSDRNTQYF. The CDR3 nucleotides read TGTGCCAGCTTAACCTCAGACAGAAATACGCAGTATTTT.

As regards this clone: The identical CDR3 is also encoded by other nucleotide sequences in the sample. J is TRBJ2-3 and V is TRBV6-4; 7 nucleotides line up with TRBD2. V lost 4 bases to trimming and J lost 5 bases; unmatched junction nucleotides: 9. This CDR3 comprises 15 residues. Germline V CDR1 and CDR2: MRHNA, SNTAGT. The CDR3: CASSVGGGPVDTQYF. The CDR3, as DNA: TGTGCCAGCAGTGTTGGGGGAGGGCCGGTAGATACGCAGTATTTT.

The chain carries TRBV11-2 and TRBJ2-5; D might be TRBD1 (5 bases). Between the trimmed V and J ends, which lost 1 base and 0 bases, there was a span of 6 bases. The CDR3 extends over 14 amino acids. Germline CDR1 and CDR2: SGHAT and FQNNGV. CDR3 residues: CASSLAGYQETQYF. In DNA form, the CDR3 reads TGTGCCAGCAGCTTAGCAGGGTACCAAGAGACCCAGTACTTC.

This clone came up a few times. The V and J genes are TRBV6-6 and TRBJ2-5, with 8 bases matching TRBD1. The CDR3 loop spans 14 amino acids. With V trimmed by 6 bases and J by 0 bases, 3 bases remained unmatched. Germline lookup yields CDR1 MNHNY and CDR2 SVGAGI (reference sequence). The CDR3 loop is CASSRTGNQETQYF. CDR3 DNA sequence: TGTGCCAGCAGCCGGACAGGGAACCAAGAGACCCAGTACTTC.

The CDR3 spells CASSSIGVNQPQHF. The CDR3 DNA reads as TGTGCCAGCAGTTCAATAGGGGTCAATCAGCCCCAGCATTTT. The chain recombines TRBV28 with TRBJ1-5; weak D call: TRBD1 (5 bases). The V end was cut by 4 bases, the J end by 3 bases, with 10 bases between. CDR1 is MDHEN and CDR2 is SYDVKM in the germline V gene. The CDR3 is 14 amino acids.

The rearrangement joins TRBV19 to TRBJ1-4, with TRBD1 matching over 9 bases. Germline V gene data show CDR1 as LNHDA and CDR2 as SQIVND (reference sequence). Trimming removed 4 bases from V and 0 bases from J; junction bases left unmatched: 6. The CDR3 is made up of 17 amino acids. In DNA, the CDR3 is TGTGCCAGTAGTAGGGCGACAGGGGGGTCAACTAATGAAAAACTGTTTTTT. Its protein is CASSRATGGSTNEKLFF.

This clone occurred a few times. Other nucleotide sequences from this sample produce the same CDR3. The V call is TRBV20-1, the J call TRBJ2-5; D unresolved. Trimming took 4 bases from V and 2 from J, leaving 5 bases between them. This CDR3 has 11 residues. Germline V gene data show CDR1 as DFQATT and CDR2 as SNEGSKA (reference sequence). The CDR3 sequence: CSATGQETQYF. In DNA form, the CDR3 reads TGCAGTGCTACCGGGCAAGAGACCCAGTACTTC.